The 21 T cell receptor beta chains listed next were all sequenced from one sample in a study of OX40 agonist ivuxolimab in advanced cancers. Libraries were prepared by immunoSEQ multiplex PCR; TCRdb keeps only in-frame clonotypes and omits some of them. The table has tens of thousands of clones, approximately 89% seen once. The sequencing used CD4+ or CD8+ T cells sorted from blood, collected in a trial of the OX40 agonist ivuxolimab. The receptors here all came from an adult with an advanced solid tumor such as melanoma, head and neck, liver or kidney cancer.

There are a few counts of this clone. V gene TRBV30 combines with J gene TRBJ1-5; 8 bases agree with TRBD1. The CDR3 has 17 residues. In germline, CDR1 is GTSNPN, CDR2 SVGIG (reference sequence). The trim removed 2 bases at V and 6 bases at J, leaving 15 bases unmatched. The CDR3 loop is CAWSQERTGGRGQPQHF. In DNA form, the CDR3 reads TGTGCCTGGAGTCAGGAAAGAACAGGGGGACGAGGTCAGCCCCAGCATTTT.

The chain links TRBV19 to TRBJ2-6; D possibly corresponds to TRBD1 (6 bases). The germline V gene has CDR1 LNHDA and CDR2 SQIVND (reference sequence). The CDR3 contains 16 residues. Trimming removed 7 bases at V and 1 base at J, with 14 bases between. DNA of the CDR3: TGTGCCAGTAAAGTACAGGGTGTTTCTGGGGCCAACGTCCTGACTTTC. Translating gives CASKVQGVSGANVLTF.

V and J are TRBV5-6 and TRBJ1-2, with TRBD1 identical over 10 bases. V was pared by 4 bases and J by 4 bases, with 7 bases of the junction left unmatched. The CDR3 length is 15 residues. The germline CDR1 and CDR2 sequences are SGHDT and YYEEEE. The chain's CDR3 is CASSVRDRGFYGYTF. CDR3 coding DNA: TGTGCCAGCAGCGTCCGGGACAGGGGCTTCTATGGCTACACCTTC. The whole variable domain, filled in from reference TRBV5-6 and TRBJ1-2, reads DAGVTQSPTHLIKTRGQQVTLRCSPKSGHDTVSWYQQALGQGPQFIFQYYEEEERQRGNFPDRFSGHQFPNYSSELNVNALLLGDSALYLCASSVRDRGFYGYTFGSGTRLTVV.

The rearrangement links TRBV30 to TRBJ2-2, with D possibly being TRBD1 (5 bases). The CDR3 totals 14 residues. V was clipped by 7 bases and J by 3 bases, with 15 bases between them. Germline V lookup: CDR1 GTSNPN, CDR2 SVGIG (reference sequence). The CDR3 sequence: CASLSPTDTGELFF. CDR3 DNA: TGTGCCTCACTCTCCCCGACAGACACCGGGGAGCTGTTTTTT.

The chain has TRBV18 and TRBJ1-1, with D possibly being TRBD1 (5 bases). Germline CDR1 reads KGHSH; CDR2 reads LQKENI. V was shortened by 2 bases and J by 5 bases, with 15 bases between the two germline ends. CDR3 length equals 15 residues. The CDR3 here is CASSPIFIRGTEAFF. The CDR3 nucleotides are TGTGCCAGCTCACCAATCTTCATCCGGGGGACTGAAGCTTTCTTT. Full variable domain (remainder filled in from reference TRBV18 and TRBJ1-1): NAGVMQNPRHLVRRRGQEARLRCSPMKGHSHVYWYRQLPEEGLKFMVYLQKENIIDESGMPKERFSAEFPKEGPSILRIQQVVRGDSAAYFCASSPIFIRGTEAFFGQGTRLTVV.

This clone has just a few counts. The V gene is TRBV4-1, the J gene TRBJ1-2; no definite D call. The V gene's germline CDR1 is MGHRA and CDR2 YSYEKL. The germline V and J ends were trimmed by 1 base and 8 bases, with 14 bases remaining between them. The CDR3 is 14 amino acids. CDR3 nucleotide sequence: TGCGCCAGCAGCCAAGTCGTCAGAGACTCCGGCTACACCTTC. As protein: CASSQVVRDSGYTF.

V usage is TRBV30 and J usage is TRBJ2-7; TRBD2 matches at 8 bases. Germline values: CDR1 GTSNPN, CDR2 SVGIG (reference sequence). This CDR3 comprises 16 residues. The V gene end was trimmed by 2 bases and the J gene end by 0 bases; junction bases not matched to a gene: 9. The CDR3 nucleotides read TGTGCCTGGAGTCGAATGCGGGGGGCCATCTCCTACGAGCAGTACTTC. Protein product: CAWSRMRGAISYEQYF.

V usage is TRBV28 and J usage is TRBJ2-7, with 8 bases identical to TRBD2. V lost 8 bases, J lost 1 base, and 10 bases stayed unmatched. Germline CDR1 MDHEN, CDR2 SYDVKM. The CDR3 has 15 amino acids. The CDR3: CASRPGGADSYEQYF. DNA of the CDR3: TGTGCCAGCCGGCCGGGGGGGGCCGATTCCTACGAGCAGTACTTC.

This clone was observed a single time. This chain joins TRBV7-8 and TRBJ1-1; no reliable D call. The CDR3 is 14 residues long. Germline V gene sequence: CDR1 SGHVS, CDR2 FQNEAQ. V lost 5 bases to trimming and J lost 0 bases, with 10 bases between them. CDR3 nucleotides: TGTGCCAGCAGCCCATCCGAAGTGAACACTGAAGCTTTCTTT. This encodes CASSPSEVNTEAFF.

This clone was detected only once. The genes are TRBV2 and TRBJ2-5; D unresolved. Germline lookup yields CDR1 SNHLY and CDR2 FYNNEI. Trimming pared 7 bases from V and 2 bases from J, leaving 11 bases between. This CDR3 comprises 13 residues. In nucleotides, the CDR3 is TGTGCCAGCACTCAGGAGATTCAAGAGACCCAGTACTTC. Its protein is CASTQEIQETQYF.

The gene calls are TRBV19 and TRBJ1-1; D is perhaps TRBD1 (6 bases). This CDR3 has 15 amino acids. V was cut by 0 bases and J by 5 bases, with 13 bases left in between. Germline CDR1 and CDR2: LNHDA and SQIVND (reference sequence). The CDR3 coding sequence is TGTGCCAGTAGTATAGAGGGGACAAAGGAGACTGAAGCTTTCTTT. Translating gives CASSIEGTKETEAFF.

J is TRBJ1-2 and V is TRBV5-4; weak D call: TRBD1 (5 bases). The V and J ends lost 5 bases and 4 bases respectively, with 18 bases between them. Germline CDR1 reads SGHNT; CDR2 reads YYREEE (reference sequence). CDR3 size: 15 residues. CDR3 nucleotides: TGTGCCAGCAGGAGGGGACGGCAAGGTGTCTATGGCTACACCTTC. Translating gives CASRRGRQGVYGYTF.

The chain links TRBV4-2 to TRBJ2-6; D is perhaps TRBD1 (6 bases). V was shortened by 2 bases and J by 5 bases, with 22 bases between the two germline ends. This CDR3 spans 19 amino acids. Germline values: CDR1 LGHNA, CDR2 YNFKEQ. This chain's CDR3 is CASSQFPADTTGWANVLTF. Here the CDR3 DNA reads TGTGCCAGCAGCCAATTCCCCGCGGATACGACAGGTTGGGCCAACGTCCTGACTTTC.

The rearrangement joins TRBV25-1 to TRBJ1-1, with TRBD1 matching over 9 bases. CDR1 and CDR2 from the germline V gene are MGHDK and SYGVNS. Unmatched junction bases numbered 6, after V lost 4 bases and J lost 6 bases. The length of the CDR3 is 14 residues. The CDR3 DNA reads TGTGCCAGCAGTGGACAGGGGGAAAGGGCTGAAGCTTTCTTT. Amino acid sequence: CASSGQGERAEAFF.

V is TRBV6-6 and J is TRBJ2-7, with D possibly matching TRBD1 (6 bases). Germline V lookup: CDR1 MNHNY, CDR2 SVGAGI (reference sequence). CDR3 length equals 15 residues. The ends were cut back, 8 bases at V and 2 bases at J, with 19 bases in the middle. The CDR3 coding sequence is TGTGCCAGCGGCCCCCCCCGAGGGGGAGCCTACGAGCAGTACTTC. It encodes CASGPPRGGAYEQYF.

This clone has just a few counts. Within the sample, other DNA sequences also encode this same CDR3. The chain has TRBV30 and TRBJ1-2, with D possibly matching TRBD1 (5 bases). Germline CDR1 reads GTSNPN; CDR2 reads SVGIG (reference sequence). V dropped 5 bases and J dropped 8 bases, with 9 bases sitting between them. CDR3 length: 10 residues. This CDR3 is CAWRRGGYTF. CDR3 bases: TGTGCCTGGCGTCGGGGCGGCTACACCTTC.

This clone was observed a handful of times. This rearrangement joins TRBV5-4 to TRBJ1-2; 8 bases agree with TRBD1. CDR1 and CDR2 (germline): SGHNT, YYREEE (reference sequence). The CDR3 is 15 amino acids. V was clipped by 4 bases and J by 4 bases; unmatched bases: 9. The CDR3 coding sequence is TGTGCCAGCAGCCCGGCCGGACAGGGCGTCTATGGCTACACCTTC. This encodes CASSPAGQGVYGYTF.

This clone was seen more than once but under ten times. This chain uses TRBV25-1 with TRBJ2-3; 9 bases align to TRBD1. Losses at the gene ends were 8 bases for V and 3 bases for J; bases not matched to a gene: 6. CDR1 is MGHDK and CDR2 is SYGVNS in the germline V gene. The CDR3 covers 14 residues. The CDR3: CASGRDRVTDTQYF. The CDR3 DNA is TGTGCCAGCGGCCGGGACAGGGTAACAGATACGCAGTATTTT.

The chain joins TRBV10-1 to TRBJ2-7; TRBD2 is a possible D gene (5 bases). CDR1 is WNHNN, CDR2 SYGVQD, per germline (reference sequence). The CDR3 contains 14 residues. The V end lost 4 bases, the J end lost 6 bases, and 16 bases lay between the germline ends. The CDR3 spells CASSVGGLPGEQYF. CDR3 sequence (DNA): TGCGCCAGCAGTGTTGGCGGGCTCCCGGGCGAGCAGTACTTC.

Comment on this clone: Germline is not matched at one junction end, which may reflect a read error. J is TRBJ2-3 and V is TRBV7-7; the match to TRBD2 covers 10 bases. Germline loops: CDR1 SSHAT, CDR2 FNYEAQ (reference sequence). This CDR3 has 16 residues. This CDR3 is CASSQRSGGAADTQYF. The CDR3 bases are TGTGCTAGCAGCCAGCGGAGCGGGGGGGCCGCGGATACGCAGTATTTT.

This chain connects TRBV30 to TRBJ1-1, with 9 bases identical to TRBD1. V lost 3 bases, J lost 10 bases, and 3 bases stayed unmatched. The CDR3 totals 11 residues. The V gene's germline CDR1 is GTSNPN and CDR2 SVGIG (reference sequence). CDR3 DNA: TGTGCCTGGAGGGGGACAGGGCCAGCTTTCTTT. Protein product: CAWRGTGPAFF.